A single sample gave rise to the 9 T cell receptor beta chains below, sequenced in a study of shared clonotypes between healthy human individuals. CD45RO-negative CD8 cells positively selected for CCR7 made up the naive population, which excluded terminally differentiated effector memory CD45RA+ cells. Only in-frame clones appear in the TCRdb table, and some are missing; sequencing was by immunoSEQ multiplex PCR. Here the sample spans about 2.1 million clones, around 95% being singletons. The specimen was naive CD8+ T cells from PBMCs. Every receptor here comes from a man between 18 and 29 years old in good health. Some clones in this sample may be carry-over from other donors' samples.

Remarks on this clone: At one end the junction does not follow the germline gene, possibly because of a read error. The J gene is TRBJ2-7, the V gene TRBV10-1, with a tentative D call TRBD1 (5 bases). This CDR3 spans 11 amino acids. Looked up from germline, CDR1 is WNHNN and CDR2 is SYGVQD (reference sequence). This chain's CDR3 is CASSDLSGLHF. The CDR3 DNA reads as TGCGCCAGCAGTGATTTGTCAGGGTTGCACTTC.

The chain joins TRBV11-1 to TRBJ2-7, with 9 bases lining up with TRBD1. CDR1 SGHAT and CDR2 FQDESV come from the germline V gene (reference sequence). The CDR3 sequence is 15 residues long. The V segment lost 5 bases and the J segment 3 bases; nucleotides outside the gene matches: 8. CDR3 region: CASSDPGQGHYEQYF. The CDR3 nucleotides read TGTGCCAGCAGCGATCCGGGACAGGGCCACTACGAGCAGTACTTC.

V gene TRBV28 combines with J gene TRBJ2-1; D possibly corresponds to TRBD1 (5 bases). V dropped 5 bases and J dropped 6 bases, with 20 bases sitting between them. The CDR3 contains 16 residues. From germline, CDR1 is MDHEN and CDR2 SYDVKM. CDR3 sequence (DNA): TGTGCCAGCAGTACATTGACAGATTCTGGCCCCAATGAGCAGTTCTTC. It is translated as CASSTLTDSGPNEQFF.

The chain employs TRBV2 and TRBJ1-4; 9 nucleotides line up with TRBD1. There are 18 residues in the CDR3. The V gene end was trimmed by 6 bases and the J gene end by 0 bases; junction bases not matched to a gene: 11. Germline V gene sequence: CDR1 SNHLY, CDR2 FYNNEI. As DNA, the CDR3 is TGTGCCAGCAGCCCCAGGGACAGGGCCGTTACAACTAATGAAAAACTGTTTTTT. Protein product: CASSPRDRAVTTNEKLFF.

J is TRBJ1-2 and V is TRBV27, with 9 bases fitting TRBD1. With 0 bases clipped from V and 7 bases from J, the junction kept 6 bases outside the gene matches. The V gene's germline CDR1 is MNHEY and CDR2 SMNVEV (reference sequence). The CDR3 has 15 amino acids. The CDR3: CASSLSPGQGSGYTF. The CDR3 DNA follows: TGTGCCAGCAGTTTATCCCCGGGACAGGGCAGTGGCTACACCTTC.

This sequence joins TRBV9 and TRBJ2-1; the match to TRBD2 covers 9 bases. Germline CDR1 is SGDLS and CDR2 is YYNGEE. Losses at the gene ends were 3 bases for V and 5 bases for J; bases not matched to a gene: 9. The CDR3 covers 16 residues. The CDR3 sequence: CASSGPLAGPHNEQFF. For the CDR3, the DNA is TGTGCCAGCAGCGGACCGCTAGCGGGACCCCACAATGAGCAGTTCTTC.

The CDR3 coding sequence is TGTGCCAGCAGCGCGCGACTAGCTGCGAACACCGGGGAGCTGTTTTTT. It yields the protein CASSARLAANTGELFF. V usage is TRBV9 and J usage is TRBJ2-2; TRBD2 matches 7 bases. The germline V gene has CDR1 SGDLS and CDR2 YYNGEE. The CDR3 length is 16 residues. With 3 bases clipped from V and 0 bases from J, the junction kept 5 bases outside the gene matches.

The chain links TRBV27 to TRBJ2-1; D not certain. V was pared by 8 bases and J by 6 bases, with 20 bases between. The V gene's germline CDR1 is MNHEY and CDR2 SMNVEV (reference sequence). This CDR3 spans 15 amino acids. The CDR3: CASVARSDTGNEQFF. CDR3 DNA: TGTGCCAGCGTGGCGCGCAGTGATACCGGCAATGAGCAGTTCTTC.

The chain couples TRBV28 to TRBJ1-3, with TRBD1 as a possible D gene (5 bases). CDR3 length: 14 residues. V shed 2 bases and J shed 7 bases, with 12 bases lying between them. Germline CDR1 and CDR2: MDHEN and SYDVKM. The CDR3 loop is CASSLPRVGNTIYF. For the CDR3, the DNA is TGTGCCAGCAGTTTACCCAGGGTGGGGAACACCATATATTTT.